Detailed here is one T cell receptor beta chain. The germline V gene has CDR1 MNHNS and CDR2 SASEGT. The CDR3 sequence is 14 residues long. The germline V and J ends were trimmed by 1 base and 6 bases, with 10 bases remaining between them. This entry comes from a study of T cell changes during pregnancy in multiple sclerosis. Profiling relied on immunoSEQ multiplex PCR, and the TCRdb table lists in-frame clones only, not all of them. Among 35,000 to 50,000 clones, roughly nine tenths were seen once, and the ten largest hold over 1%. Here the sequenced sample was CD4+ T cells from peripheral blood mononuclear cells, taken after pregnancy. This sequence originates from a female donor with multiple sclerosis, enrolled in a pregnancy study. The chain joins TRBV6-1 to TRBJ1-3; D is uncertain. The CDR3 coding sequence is TGTGCCAGCAGTGAAGGGGCAGCCGTAAACACCATATATTTT. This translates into CASSEGAAVNTIYF.